Following are 17 T cell receptor beta chains from one sample sequenced in a study of T cell responses to AZD1222 COVID-19 vaccine. The data were produced by immunoSEQ multiplex PCR, yet TCRdb's version contains in-frame clones alone and is incomplete. The profile shows roughly 120,000 clones, 65% to 85% of them singletons. This material consisted of peripheral blood, taken on day 0 of AZD1222 vaccination. The receptors shown here come from an adult in good health.

V is TRBV4-3 and J is TRBJ1-2, with no clear D. The CDR3 length is 17 residues. V lost 2 bases, J lost 3 bases, and 19 bases lay in between. Germline V gene sequence: CDR1 LGHNA, CDR2 YSLEER. The CDR3 is CASSQNFRAGGDYGYTF. CDR3 in DNA: TGCGCCAGCAGCCAAAATTTCCGCGCGGGAGGTGACTATGGCTACACCTTC.

The gene calls are TRBV20-1 and TRBJ2-5; unclear D gene. Germline lookup yields CDR1 DFQATT and CDR2 SNEGSKA (reference sequence). Trimming removed 5 bases from V and 5 bases from J, with 3 bases in between. The CDR3 is made up of 9 amino acids. CDR3 nucleotide sequence: TGCAGTGCTTGGGAGACCCAGTACTTC. Translated: CSAWETQYF.

This clone has only one observation. CDR3 sequence reads: CASSLAIAGNNEQFF. The CDR3 DNA sequence: TGTGCCAGCAGCTTAGCCATCGCAGGGAACAATGAGCAGTTCTTC. The J gene is TRBJ2-1, the V gene TRBV7-8, with D possibly TRBD1 on 5 matching bases. The germline V gene encodes CDR1 SGHVS and CDR2 FQNEAQ. The CDR3 has 15 residues. Trimming pared 0 bases from V and 5 bases from J, leaving 11 bases between.

V usage is TRBV6-6 and J usage is TRBJ1-5; TRBD1 might be the D (5 bases). This CDR3 has 15 amino acids. From germline, CDR1 is MNHNY and CDR2 SVGAGI (reference sequence). The V end lost 5 bases, the J end lost 11 bases, and 22 bases lay between the germline ends. CDR3 sequence reads: CASSEQVTRGMTQHF. CDR3 nucleotide sequence: TGTGCCAGCAGTGAGCAGGTGACACGGGGGATGACCCAGCATTTT.

The chain uses TRBV23-1 and TRBJ1-1, with D possibly TRBD1 on 6 matching bases. TRBV23-1 is sorted into the ORF group, with uncertain function. Trimming pared 9 bases from V and 0 bases from J, leaving 20 bases between. This CDR3 has 16 residues. The CDR3 DNA reads as TGCGCCAGTTCCGGGGGCCCGATTCCTTTGAACACTGAAGCTTTCTTT. The encoded protein is CASSGGPIPLNTEAFF.

In its sample, this clone was seen a few times. This rearrangement joins TRBV5-4 to TRBJ2-5; the D is unclear. The germline gives CDR1 SGHNT, CDR2 YYREEE (reference sequence). This CDR3 is 14 amino acids long. Trimming stripped 0 bases from V and 3 bases from J, with 9 bases between. The CDR3 DNA reads TGTGCCAGCAGCTTGGATCGACGGGAAGAGACCCAGTACTTC. Its protein is CASSLDRREETQYF.

This clone was observed a single time. The chain has TRBV5-1 and TRBJ2-1; the match to TRBD1 covers 9 bases. Looked up from germline, CDR1 is SGHRS and CDR2 is YFSETQ. The CDR3 is 14 amino acids. V shed 6 bases and J 6 bases; nucleotides not matched to a gene: 7. In nucleotides, the CDR3 is TGCGCCAGCATCCCTTTGACAGGGGGCAATGAGCAGTTCTTC. Amino acid sequence: CASIPLTGGNEQFF.

The V and J genes are TRBV5-5 and TRBJ2-2; no definite D call. Trimming cost V 0 bases and J 8 bases, with 8 bases left between them. CDR1 SGHKS and CDR2 YYEKEE come from the germline V gene (reference sequence). The CDR3 runs to 13 residues. CDR3 DNA: TGTGCCAGCAGCTTGGGTAGTTCTGGGGAGCTGTTTTTT. This codes for CASSLGSSGELFF. The full variable domain, in which reference TRBV5-5 and TRBJ2-2 provide the parts outside the CDR3, is DAGVTQSPTHLIKTRGQQVTLRCSPISGHKSVSWYQQVLGQGPQFIFQYYEKEERGRGNFPDRFSARQFPNYSSELNVNALLLGDSALYLCASSLGSSGELFFGEGSRLTVL.

The chain joins TRBV5-5 to TRBJ1-5; D is uncertain. Trimming pared 3 bases from V and 0 bases from J, leaving 10 bases between. The CDR3 is 15 amino acids. Looked up from germline, CDR1 is SGHKS and CDR2 is YYEKEE (reference sequence). CDR3 bases: TGTGCCAGCAGCTGGGCCGGGGATAGCAATCAGCCCCAGCATTTT. It specifies CASSWAGDSNQPQHF. Combining the CDR3 with reference TRBV5-5 and TRBJ1-5 gives the whole variable domain DAGVTQSPTHLIKTRGQQVTLRCSPISGHKSVSWYQQVLGQGPQFIFQYYEKEERGRGNFPDRFSARQFPNYSSELNVNALLLGDSALYLCASSWAGDSNQPQHFGDGTRLSIL.

This chain uses TRBV25-1 with TRBJ2-3; D possibly corresponds to TRBD1 (6 bases). This CDR3 contains 13 residues. The V end lost 3 bases, the J end lost 5 bases, and 9 bases lay between the germline ends. Germline V gene data show CDR1 as MGHDK and CDR2 as SYGVNS. CDR3 sequence: CASSDLTGDTQYF. The CDR3 nucleotides are TGTGCCAGCAGTGACCTGACAGGAGATACGCAGTATTTT.

This sequence joins TRBV9 and TRBJ1-3, with D unresolved. Germline loops: CDR1 SGDLS, CDR2 YYNGEE. V gave up 2 bases and J gave up 0 bases, with 12 bases separating them. The CDR3 runs 16 residues. The CDR3 here is CASSVSGLRSGNTIYF. The DNA for the CDR3 is TGTGCCAGCAGCGTTTCGGGCCTGCGCTCTGGAAACACCATATATTTT.

The genes are TRBV29-1 and TRBJ1-1; 9 positions agree with TRBD1. From germline, CDR1 is SQVTM and CDR2 ANQGSEA. The length of the CDR3 is 14 residues. Unmatched junction bases numbered 11, after V lost 6 bases and J lost 6 bases. This CDR3 reads CSVAPGTGFSEAFF. The CDR3 bases are TGCAGCGTCGCCCCCGGGACAGGGTTTTCTGAAGCTTTCTTT.

The gene calls are TRBV5-1 and TRBJ2-4; D possibly corresponds to TRBD2 (6 bases). Germline CDR1 and CDR2: SGHRS and YFSETQ. The CDR3 runs to 13 residues. V lost 2 bases to trimming and J lost 8 bases, with 11 bases between them. The chain's CDR3 is CASSFPGTYIQYF. DNA for the CDR3: TGCGCCAGCAGCTTTCCCGGGACTTACATTCAGTACTTC.

The V call is TRBV18, the J call TRBJ2-1; possibly TRBD2 for D (5 bases). V lost 0 bases and J lost 7, with 16 bases in between. Germline CDR1 KGHSH, CDR2 LQKENI. This CDR3 comprises 16 residues. The CDR3 region is CASSPPGSLRINEQFF. As DNA, the CDR3 is TGTGCCAGCTCACCACCGGGGAGCTTACGGATAAATGAGCAGTTCTTC. Using reference TRBV18 and TRBJ2-1 for the parts outside the CDR3, the full variable domain is NAGVMQNPRHLVRRRGQEARLRCSPMKGHSHVYWYRQLPEEGLKFMVYLQKENIIDESGMPKERFSAEFPKEGPSILRIQQVVRGDSAAYFCASSPPGSLRINEQFFGPGTRLTVL.

This chain uses TRBV6-1 with TRBJ1-3; TRBD1 is a possible D gene (5 bases). The CDR3 spans 12 residues. Germline CDR1 reads MNHNS; CDR2 reads SASEGT. Trimming took off 8 bases at V and 1 base at J, with 6 bases between the two ends. DNA for the CDR3: TGTGCCAGCCAGGGTTCTGGAAACACCATATATTTT. Protein sequence: CASQGSGNTIYF.

The V and J genes are TRBV18 and TRBJ2-7, with D perhaps matching TRBD1 (6 bases). Per the germline V gene, CDR1 is KGHSH and CDR2 is LQKENI. With 4 bases removed from V and 7 bases from J, the gap between germline ends came to 14 bases. The CDR3 runs to 13 residues. The CDR3 DNA sequence: TGTGCCAGCTCACAGGGGGACCTGGGTGAGCAGTACTTC. This translates into CASSQGDLGEQYF.

This chain joins TRBV6-6 and TRBJ1-5, with D possibly being TRBD1 (6 bases). Trimming took 7 bases from V and 6 from J, leaving 16 bases between them. There are 14 residues in the CDR3. Germline values: CDR1 MNHNY, CDR2 SVGAGI (reference sequence). DNA for the CDR3: TGTGCCAGCACCCCGGCGGGGGCGGGTCAGCCCCAGCATTTT. Translated, it gives CASTPAGAGQPQHF.